The 21 T cell receptor beta chains below come from one sample, sequenced in a study of blood T cell repertoires in COVID-19. Only in-frame clones appear in the TCRdb table, and some are missing; sequencing was by immunoSEQ multiplex PCR. The sample lists over 45,000 clones, about 88% seen once, with about 9.3% in the top ten. Sequencing used peripheral blood. The origin of the receptors is a man aged 55 to 69 with active COVID-19.

The V call is TRBV5-1, the J call TRBJ2-7, with unresolved D. CDR1 is SGHRS and CDR2 is YFSETQ in the germline V gene. The V gene lost 4 bases and the J gene lost 0 bases, with 11 bases spanning the gap. This CDR3 contains 14 residues. The CDR3 sequence is CASSAASSSYEQYF. In DNA, the CDR3 is TGCGCCAGCAGCGCGGCGTCGAGCTCCTACGAGCAGTACTTC.

The rearrangement joins TRBV2 to TRBJ2-7, with D maybe TRBD1 (5 bases). In germline, CDR1 is SNHLY, CDR2 FYNNEI. The V gene lost 5 bases and the J gene lost 0 bases, with 17 bases spanning the gap. The CDR3 is 16 residues long. The CDR3 reads CASSQNGQGSSYEQYF. CDR3 nucleotide sequence: TGTGCCAGCAGTCAAAACGGGCAGGGCAGCTCCTACGAGCAGTACTTC.

The gene calls are TRBV5-1 and TRBJ2-6; D possibly corresponds to TRBD1 (6 bases). Germline loops: CDR1 SGHRS, CDR2 YFSETQ. CDR3 length: 16 amino acids. V lost 0 bases and J 0 bases, leaving 7 bases between the germline ends. CDR3 in amino acids: CASSLGGGSGANVLTF. CDR3 DNA sequence: TGCGCCAGCAGCTTGGGAGGGGGCTCTGGGGCCAACGTCCTGACTTTC.

V is TRBV5-1 and J is TRBJ2-3, with no clear D. Trimming removed 0 bases from V and 5 bases from J, with 10 bases in between. CDR3 size: 14 residues. Germline CDR1 is SGHRS and CDR2 is YFSETQ. The CDR3 region has the DNA TGCGCCAGCAGCTTGGAACCTTCCGGAGATACGCAGTATTTT. It is translated as CASSLEPSGDTQYF.

This clone was seen only a few times. This rearrangement joins TRBV6-5 to TRBJ2-3, with TRBD1 matching 9 bases. Unmatched junction bases numbered 3, after V lost 5 bases and J lost 0 bases. Per germline, CDR1 MNHEY and CDR2 SVGAGI. CDR3 length equals 15 residues. The CDR3 DNA reads as TGTGCCAGCAGTCAACAGGGGGCTAGCACAGATACGCAGTATTTT. Translation gives CASSQQGASTDTQYF.

The chain carries TRBV6-5 and TRBJ1-2; 8 nucleotides match TRBD1. The CDR3 loop spans 14 amino acids. Germline V CDR1 and CDR2: MNHEY, SVGAGI. J was trimmed by 4 bases and V by 6 bases; bases with no gene match: 7. This CDR3 reads CASSKDRDGYGYTF. Here the CDR3 DNA reads TGTGCCAGCAGCAAGGACAGGGATGGCTATGGCTACACCTTC.

The CDR3 region has the DNA TGTGCCAGTAGGGGCACAGGGGGCCCAAATCAGCCCCAGCATTTT. It translates to CASRGTGGPNQPQHF. J is TRBJ1-5 and V is TRBV19; TRBD1 aligns across 9 bases. There are 15 residues in the CDR3. Germline CDR1 is LNHDA and CDR2 is SQIVND (reference sequence). V was pared by 6 bases and J by 4 bases, with 7 bases of the junction left unmatched.

The chain uses TRBV7-3 and TRBJ2-2; weak D call: TRBD2 (6 bases). The CDR3 totals 15 residues. V gave up 4 bases and J gave up 4 bases, with 13 bases separating them. CDR1 and CDR2 (germline): SGHTA, FQGTGA. In nucleotides, the CDR3 is TGTGCCAGCAGCTCGGGGAGGAGTGGCACCGGGGAGCTGTTTTTT. Its translation is CASSSGRSGTGELFF.

This chain uses TRBV27 with TRBJ2-2; TRBD1 aligns across 9 bases. The CDR3 runs 18 residues. V gave up 0 bases and J gave up 6 bases; unmatched junction bases: 11. CDR1 and CDR2 from the germline V gene are MNHEY and SMNVEV (reference sequence). The CDR3 coding sequence is TGTGCCAGCAGTTTATCGTCCCCGGGACAGGGTTCTCCCGGGGAGCTGTTTTTT. It specifies CASSLSSPGQGSPGELFF.

Turning to this clone: Germline and junction disagree at one end, which may indicate a read error. V usage is TRBV27 and J usage is TRBJ1-2, with 8 bases identical to TRBD1. This CDR3 spans 13 amino acids. Germline CDR1 and CDR2: MNHEY and SMNVEV (reference sequence). The CDR3 DNA follows: TGTGCCAGCAGTTTCCCAGGGGGCCGGGGCTGCACCTTC. Translated: CASSFPGGRGCTF.

The V call is TRBV27, the J call TRBJ1-2, with TRBD1 as a possible D gene (5 bases). Germline-derived CDR1 and CDR2 are MNHEY and SMNVEV (reference sequence). Trimming cost V 3 bases and J 4 bases, with 9 bases left between them. The CDR3 runs to 13 residues. The CDR3 sequence: CASSFRGGYGYTF. CDR3 sequence (DNA): TGTGCCAGCAGTTTTAGGGGAGGCTATGGCTACACCTTC.

This chain links TRBV9 with TRBJ1-4; D might be TRBD1 (5 bases). CDR1 and CDR2 from the germline V gene are SGDLS and YYNGEE. CDR3 size: 16 residues. Trimming shortened V by 0 bases and J by 7 bases, and 16 bases separated the two germline ends. Here the CDR3 reads CASSVATGDPAEKLFF. As DNA, the CDR3 is TGTGCCAGCAGCGTAGCTACGGGGGACCCGGCTGAAAAACTGTTTTTT.

The chain combines TRBV5-1 with TRBJ2-3, with 11 bases matching TRBD2. The CDR3 spans 15 residues. The J segment lost 1 base and the V segment lost 3 bases, leaving 1 base of the junction unmatched. CDR1 and CDR2 (germline): SGHRS, YFSETQ. For the CDR3, the DNA is TGCGCCAGCAGCTATAGCGGGAGGGGCACAGATACGCAGTATTTT. It codes for CASSYSGRGTDTQYF.

Concerning this clone: Other DNA sequences in this specimen translate into the identical CDR3. V gene TRBV5-6 combines with J gene TRBJ2-5, with TRBD2 matching over 8 bases. With V trimmed by 0 bases and J by 2 bases, 3 bases remained unmatched. Germline V gene data show CDR1 as SGHDT and CDR2 as YYEEEE. CDR3 length equals 15 residues. CDR3 sequence: CASSLGLAGQETQYF. For the CDR3, the DNA is TGTGCCAGCAGCTTGGGGTTAGCGGGACAAGAGACCCAGTACTTC.

The V call is TRBV5-1, the J call TRBJ2-1; 12 bases are shared with TRBD2. The CDR3 length is 19 residues. The trim removed 4 bases at V and 1 base at J, leaving 12 bases unmatched. Germline V lookup: CDR1 SGHRS, CDR2 YFSETQ. CDR3 protein: CASSTLTSGSFNSYNEQFF. Here the CDR3 DNA reads TGCGCCAGCAGCACCCTGACTAGCGGGAGCTTCAATTCCTACAATGAGCAGTTCTTC.

The chain carries TRBV6-1 and TRBJ1-2; D is possibly TRBD1 (5 bases). Germline CDR1 and CDR2: MNHNS and SASEGT. V was trimmed by 3 bases and J by 8 bases, leaving 16 bases between them. The CDR3 contains 14 residues. DNA for the CDR3: TGTGCCAGCAGTGATGCCGGACACCCCCGGGGCTACACCTTC. It is translated as CASSDAGHPRGYTF.

The V call is TRBV28, the J call TRBJ2-7; TRBD2 matches at 8 bases. This CDR3 region has 15 residues. V shed 6 bases and J 1 base; nucleotides not matched to a gene: 8. The germline V gene has CDR1 MDHEN and CDR2 SYDVKM. The DNA for the CDR3 is TGTGCCAGCAGACACATAGCGGGAACTTCCTACGAGCAGTACTTC. Residues: CASRHIAGTSYEQYF.

The J gene is TRBJ2-7, the V gene TRBV14, with 9 bases that match TRBD2. The CDR3 extends over 13 amino acids. The V gene end was trimmed by 4 bases and the J gene end by 5 bases; junction bases not matched to a gene: 3. Germline values: CDR1 SGHDN, CDR2 FVKESK. CDR3 nucleotides: TGTGCCAGCAGCCGGGGACTAGCAGACGAGCAGTACTTC. Its translation: CASSRGLADEQYF.

The rearrangement joins TRBV19 to TRBJ2-7; maybe TRBD2 (6 bases). Trimming took off 5 bases at V and 1 base at J, with 9 bases between the two ends. This CDR3 region has 13 residues. Germline CDR1 is LNHDA and CDR2 is SQIVND (reference sequence). This CDR3 reads CASSGGTSYEQYF. The CDR3 nucleotides are TGTGCCAGTAGTGGCGGGACTTCCTACGAGCAGTACTTC.

V gene TRBV21-1 combines with J gene TRBJ1-6; the table gives TRBD1 as D, unverified against the DNA. TRBV21-1 is a pseudogene. There are 15 residues in the CDR3. The CDR3 region is CASSKRGSYNSPLHF. The CDR3 bases are TGTGCCAGCAGCAAAAGGGGCTCCTATAATTCACCCCTCCACTTT.

This clone was counted a single time. Germline and junction disagree at one end, which may indicate a read error. The chain couples TRBV2 to TRBJ2-1; no definite D call. Germline V gene lookup returns CDR1 SNHLY and CDR2 FYNNEI. The CDR3 is made up of 15 amino acids. The CDR3 spells CASTEGRSSYNEQFF. The CDR3 nucleotides read TGTGCCAGCACTGAAGGCCGCAGCTCCTACAATGAGCAGTTCTTC. Using reference TRBV2 and TRBJ2-1 for the parts outside the CDR3, the full variable domain is EPEVTQTPSHQVTQMGQEVILRCVPISNHLYFYWYRQILGQKVEFLVSFYNNEISEKSEIFDDQFSVERPDGSNFTLKIRSTKLEDSAMYFCASTEGRSSYNEQFFGPGTRLTVL.